The clone carrying this TCR beta chain showed up just a few times. Treg sorting used a CD4+CD25+CD127-/low gate. TCRdb re-analysed the 5' RACE reads in MiXCR, keeping a single row per CDR3 protein. Of 50,000 to 60,000 distinct CDR3 sequences listed, about 20% are singletons. The receptor comes from a female donor with breast cancer. The sequencing input was tumor-infiltrating Tregs sorted from the breast tumor.

CDR3 DNA: TGCGCCAGCAGCCCAATACAGGCGGGGCGAATGCAGCCCCAGCATTTT. Protein sequence: CASSPIQAGRMQPQHF. The genes are TRBV4-1 and TRBJ1-5; TRBD1 is a possible D gene (5 bases). V lost 4 bases to trimming and J lost 7 bases, with 20 bases between them. Germline loops: CDR1 MGHRA, CDR2 YSYEKL. This CDR3 has 16 amino acids.